This TCR beta chain emerged from a study of graft-versus-host responses after intestinal transplantation. Study-wide context: Each patient got anti-thymocyte globulin induction, then tacrolimus and steroids for about 3 years.

Details on this clone: Its antigen remains unknown.

The V and J ends lost 1 base and 4 bases, in that order; junction bases with no gene match: 2. CDR1 and CDR2 (germline): SEHNR, FQNEAQ (reference sequence). The CDR3 is 15 residues long. The assay was immunoSEQ multiplex PCR, and TCRdb's table has in-frame clones only and misses some. The table includes around 99,000 clones, about 93% detected once. The chain uses TRBV7-9 and TRBJ2-3; 10 bases line up with TRBD1. This TCR was recovered from a human donor who received an intestinal transplant. The sequenced sample was unstimulated CD8+ T cells sorted from spleen or lymph node cells, obtained before intestinal transplant. The chain's CDR3 is CASSLGQGASDTQYF. The DNA for the CDR3 is TGTGCCAGCAGCTTAGGACAGGGGGCATCAGATACGCAGTATTTT.